The T cell receptor (beta chain) described here comes from a study of circulating and synovial CD4+ cells in juvenile arthritis. Assay: immunoSEQ multiplex PCR; the TCRdb copy retains only in-frame clones and omits some. Of 30,000 to 40,000 clones listed, 90% to 95% are singletons. The sequencing sample was made of CD4+ T cells from blood. This TCR derives from a human donor with juvenile idiopathic arthritis.

The CDR3: CASSVASGGLQETQYF. The CDR3 nucleotides are TGTGCCAGCAGTGTGGCCAGCGGAGGACTCCAAGAGACCCAGTACTTC. J is TRBJ2-5 and V is TRBV2, with D perhaps TRBD2 (5 bases). V was pared by 4 bases and J by 1 base, with 16 bases between. The CDR3 is made up of 16 amino acids. Germline V lookup: CDR1 SNHLY, CDR2 FYNNEI.